The T cell receptor beta chain under discussion was sequenced for a study of blood T cell repertoires in COVID-19. Turning to the study itself: The United States, Italy and Spain provided the acute and convalescent COVID-19 samples. Sources were T cells, B-cell-depleted T cells, or PBMCs; the material itself was cDNA or gDNA.

In its sample, this clone was seen once. Original data processing: Reference gene primer amplification in the assay estimated nucleated cell counts. TCRdb keeps only in-frame clones here, not all; method: immunoSEQ multiplex PCR. For V, J and clone size, that table is used; D and trimming come from the DNA. The sample includes about 60,000 clones, approximately 91% of them seen just once. The clonotype originates from a woman between 55 and 75 years old with active COVID-19. Specimen: peripheral blood.

CDR3 DNA: TGTGCCAGCAGCCCATCCCGGGACTATGGCTACACCTTC. It is translated as CASSPSRDYGYTF. V and J are TRBV7-2 and TRBJ1-2, with no clear D. Trimming took 5 bases from V and 3 from J, leaving 10 bases between them. This CDR3 spans 13 amino acids. Germline assignment: CDR1 SGHTA and CDR2 FQGNSA.